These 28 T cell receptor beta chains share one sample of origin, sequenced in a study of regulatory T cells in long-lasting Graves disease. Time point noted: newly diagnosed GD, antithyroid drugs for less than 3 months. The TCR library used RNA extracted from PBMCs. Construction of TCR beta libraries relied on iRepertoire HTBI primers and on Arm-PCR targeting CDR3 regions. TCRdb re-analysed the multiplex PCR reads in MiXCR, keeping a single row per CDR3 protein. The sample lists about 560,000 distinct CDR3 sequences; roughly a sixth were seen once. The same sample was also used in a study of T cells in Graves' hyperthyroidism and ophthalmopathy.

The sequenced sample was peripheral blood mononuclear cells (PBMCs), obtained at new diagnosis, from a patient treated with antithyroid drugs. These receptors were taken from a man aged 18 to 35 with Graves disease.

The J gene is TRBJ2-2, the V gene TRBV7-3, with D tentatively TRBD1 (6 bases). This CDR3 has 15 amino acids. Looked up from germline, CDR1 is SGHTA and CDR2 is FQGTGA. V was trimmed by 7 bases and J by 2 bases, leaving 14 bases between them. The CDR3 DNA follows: TGTGCCAGCACCATGGGGGCAGCAAACACCGGGGAGCTGTTTTTT. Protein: CASTMGAANTGELFF.

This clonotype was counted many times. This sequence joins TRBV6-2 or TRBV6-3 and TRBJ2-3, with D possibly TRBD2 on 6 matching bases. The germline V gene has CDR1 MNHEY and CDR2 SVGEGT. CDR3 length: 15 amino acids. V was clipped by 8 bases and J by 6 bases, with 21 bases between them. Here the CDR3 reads CASSLPRVGGDTQYF. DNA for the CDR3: TGTGCCAGCTCCCTCCCACGCGTCGGGGGTGATACGCAGTATTTT.

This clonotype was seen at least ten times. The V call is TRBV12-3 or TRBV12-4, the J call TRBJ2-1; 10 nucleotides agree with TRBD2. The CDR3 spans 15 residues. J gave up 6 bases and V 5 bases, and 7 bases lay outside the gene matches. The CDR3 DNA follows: TGTGCCAGCAGTGCCACTAGCGGGAACGCCAATGAGCAGTTCTTC. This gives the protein CASSATSGNANEQFF.

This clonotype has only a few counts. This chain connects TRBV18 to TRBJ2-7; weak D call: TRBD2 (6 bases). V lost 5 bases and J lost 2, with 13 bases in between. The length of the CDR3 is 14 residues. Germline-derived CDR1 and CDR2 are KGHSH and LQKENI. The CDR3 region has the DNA TGTGCCAGCTCATCGGGACTTCCAACCTACGAGCAGTACTTC. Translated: CASSSGLPTYEQYF.

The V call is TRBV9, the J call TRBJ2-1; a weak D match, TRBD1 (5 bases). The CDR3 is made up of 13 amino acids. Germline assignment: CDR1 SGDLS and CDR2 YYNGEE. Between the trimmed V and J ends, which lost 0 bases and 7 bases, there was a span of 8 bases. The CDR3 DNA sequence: TGTGCCAGCAGCGTAGCAGGGTCGAATGAGCAGTTCTTC. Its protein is CASSVAGSNEQFF.

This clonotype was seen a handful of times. In nucleotides, the CDR3 is TGTGCCAGCAGCTCGTCATCACGGTCCGGTAATGAGCAGTTCTTC. It yields the protein CASSSSSRSGNEQFF. The V and J genes are TRBV7-3 and TRBJ2-1; D unclear. The V and J ends lost 4 bases and 7 bases respectively, with 17 bases between them. CDR3 size: 15 residues. Germline V CDR1 and CDR2: SGHTA, FQGTGA.

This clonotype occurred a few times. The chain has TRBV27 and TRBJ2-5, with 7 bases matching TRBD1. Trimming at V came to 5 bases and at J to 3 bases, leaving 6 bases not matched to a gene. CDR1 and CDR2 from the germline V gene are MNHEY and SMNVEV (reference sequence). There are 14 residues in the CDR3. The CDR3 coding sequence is TGTGCCAGCAGTCCTGGGACAGCCGAAGAGACCCAGTACTTC. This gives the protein CASSPGTAEETQYF.

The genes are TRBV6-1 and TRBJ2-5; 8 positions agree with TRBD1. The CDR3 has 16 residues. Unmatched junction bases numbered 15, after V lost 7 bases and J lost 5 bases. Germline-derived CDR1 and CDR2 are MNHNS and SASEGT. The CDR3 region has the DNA TGTGCCAGCACCCACCAGGTGGGACAGGTAAACGAGACCCAGTACTTC. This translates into CASTHQVGQVNETQYF.

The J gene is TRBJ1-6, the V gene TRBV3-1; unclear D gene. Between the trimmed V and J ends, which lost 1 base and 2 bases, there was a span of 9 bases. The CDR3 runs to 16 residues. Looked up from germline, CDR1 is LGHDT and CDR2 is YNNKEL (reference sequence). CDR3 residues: CASSQGTEAYNSPLHF. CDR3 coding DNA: TGTGCCAGCAGCCAAGGGACTGAGGCCTATAATTCACCCCTCCACTTT.

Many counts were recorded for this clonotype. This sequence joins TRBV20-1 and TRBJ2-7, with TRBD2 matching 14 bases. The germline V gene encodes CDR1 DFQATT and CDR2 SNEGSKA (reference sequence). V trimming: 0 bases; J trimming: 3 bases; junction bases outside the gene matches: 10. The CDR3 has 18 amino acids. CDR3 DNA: TGCAGTGCTAGAGATTCGTGGTTAGGGACTAGCGGGGGCTACGAGCAGTACTTC. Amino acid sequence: CSARDSWLGTSGGYEQYF.

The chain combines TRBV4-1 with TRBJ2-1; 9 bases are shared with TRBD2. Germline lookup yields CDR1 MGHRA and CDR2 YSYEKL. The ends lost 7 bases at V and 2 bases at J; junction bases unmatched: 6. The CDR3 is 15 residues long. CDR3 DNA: TGCGCCAGCACCAGTAGCGGGAGTCCCTACAATGAGCAGTTCTTC. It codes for CASTSSGSPYNEQFF.

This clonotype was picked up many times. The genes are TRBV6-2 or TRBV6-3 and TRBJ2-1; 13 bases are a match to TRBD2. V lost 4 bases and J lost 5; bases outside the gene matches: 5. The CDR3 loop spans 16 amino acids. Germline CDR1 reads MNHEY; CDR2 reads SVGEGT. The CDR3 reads CASSSGLAGWHNEQFF. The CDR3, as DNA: TGTGCCAGCAGTTCGGGACTAGCGGGATGGCACAATGAGCAGTTCTTC.

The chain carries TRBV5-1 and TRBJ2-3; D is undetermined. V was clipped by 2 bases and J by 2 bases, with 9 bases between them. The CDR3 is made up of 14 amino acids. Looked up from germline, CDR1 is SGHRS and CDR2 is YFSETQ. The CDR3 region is CASSLSWNTDTQYF. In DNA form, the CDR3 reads TGCGCCAGCAGCTTAAGCTGGAACACAGATACGCAGTATTTT. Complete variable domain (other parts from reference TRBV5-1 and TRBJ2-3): KAGVTQTPRYLIKTRGQQVTLSCSPISGHRSVSWYQQTPGQGLQFLFEYFSETQRNKGNFPGRFSGRQFSNSRSEMNVSTLELGDSALYLCASSLSWNTDTQYFGPGTRLTVL.

CDR3 in DNA: TGTGCCAGCAGCTTTGCACTGGGCGACATTCAGTACTTC. It is translated as CASSFALGDIQYF. V usage is TRBV7-3 and J usage is TRBJ2-4; D ambiguous. Trimming stripped 3 bases from V and 8 bases from J, with 11 bases between. Germline CDR1 SGHTA, CDR2 FQGTGA. The CDR3 consists of 13 residues.

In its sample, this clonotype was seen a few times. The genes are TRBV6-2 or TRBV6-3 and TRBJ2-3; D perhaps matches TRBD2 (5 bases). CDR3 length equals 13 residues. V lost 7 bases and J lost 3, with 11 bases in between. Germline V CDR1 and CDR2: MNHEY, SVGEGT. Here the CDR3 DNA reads TGTGCCAGCATTCTCGAGGGTACAGATACGCAGTATTTT. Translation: CASILEGTDTQYF.

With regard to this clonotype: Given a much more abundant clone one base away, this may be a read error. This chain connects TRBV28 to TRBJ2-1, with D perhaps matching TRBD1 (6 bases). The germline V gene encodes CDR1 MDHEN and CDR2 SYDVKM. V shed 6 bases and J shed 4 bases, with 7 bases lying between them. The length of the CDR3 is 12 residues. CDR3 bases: TGTGCCAGCAGGACAGGTTACAATGAGCAGTTCTTC. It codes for CASRTGYNEQFF.

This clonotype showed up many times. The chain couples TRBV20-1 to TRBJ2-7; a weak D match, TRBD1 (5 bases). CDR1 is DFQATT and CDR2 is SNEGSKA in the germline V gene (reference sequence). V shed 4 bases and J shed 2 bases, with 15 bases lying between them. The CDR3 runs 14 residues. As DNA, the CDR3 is TGCAGTGCTACCACCCTGCAGGGCACCTACGAGCAGTACTTC. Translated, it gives CSATTLQGTYEQYF.

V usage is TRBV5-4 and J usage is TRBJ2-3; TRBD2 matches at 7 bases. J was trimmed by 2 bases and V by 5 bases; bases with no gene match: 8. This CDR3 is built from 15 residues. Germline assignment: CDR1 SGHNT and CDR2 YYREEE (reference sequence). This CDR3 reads CASRHPSGPTDTQYF. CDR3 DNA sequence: TGTGCCAGCAGACATCCTAGCGGCCCCACAGATACGCAGTATTTT. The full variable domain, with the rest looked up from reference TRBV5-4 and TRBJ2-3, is ETGVTQSPTHLIKTRGQQVTLRCSSQSGHNTVSWYQQALGQGPQFIFQYYREEENGRGNFPPRFSGLQFPNYSSELNVNALELDDSALYLCASRHPSGPTDTQYFGPGTRLTVL.

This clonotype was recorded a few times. The CDR3 DNA sequence: TGCGCCAGCAGCTTGGCCGGGACAGATGATTCACCCCTCCACTTT. Its protein product is CASSLAGTDDSPLHF. This chain links TRBV5-1 with TRBJ1-6; 7 nucleotides agree with TRBD1. This CDR3 spans 15 amino acids. Germline V CDR1 and CDR2: SGHRS, YFSETQ. V shed 0 bases and J 8 bases; nucleotides not matched to a gene: 5.

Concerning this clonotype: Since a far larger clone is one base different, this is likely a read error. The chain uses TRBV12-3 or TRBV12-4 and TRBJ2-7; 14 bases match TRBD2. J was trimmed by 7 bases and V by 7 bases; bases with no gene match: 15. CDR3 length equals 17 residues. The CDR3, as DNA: TGTGCCAGCACCCGAGGACTAGCGGGAGGTGCCTACAATGAGCAGTACTTC. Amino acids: CASTRGLAGGAYNEQYF.

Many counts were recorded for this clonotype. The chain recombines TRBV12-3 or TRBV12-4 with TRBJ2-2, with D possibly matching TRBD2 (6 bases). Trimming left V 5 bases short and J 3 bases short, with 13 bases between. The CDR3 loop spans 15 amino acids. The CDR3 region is CASSGSAGYTGELFF. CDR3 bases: TGTGCCAGCAGTGGGTCAGCGGGTTACACCGGGGAGCTGTTTTTT.

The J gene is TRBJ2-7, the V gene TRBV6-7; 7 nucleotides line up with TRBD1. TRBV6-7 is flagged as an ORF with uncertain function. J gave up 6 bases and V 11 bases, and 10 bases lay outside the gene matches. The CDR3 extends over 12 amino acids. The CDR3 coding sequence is TGTGCCGACAGGGCCTCCGGGCTCGAGCAGTACTTC. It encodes CADRASGLEQYF.

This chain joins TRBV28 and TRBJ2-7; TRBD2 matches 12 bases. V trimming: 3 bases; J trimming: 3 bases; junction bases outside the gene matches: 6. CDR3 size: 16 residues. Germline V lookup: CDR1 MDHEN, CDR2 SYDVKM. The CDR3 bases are TGTGCCAGCAGTTTCCCACTAGCGGGAGGTAGCTACGAGCAGTACTTC. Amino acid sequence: CASSFPLAGGSYEQYF.

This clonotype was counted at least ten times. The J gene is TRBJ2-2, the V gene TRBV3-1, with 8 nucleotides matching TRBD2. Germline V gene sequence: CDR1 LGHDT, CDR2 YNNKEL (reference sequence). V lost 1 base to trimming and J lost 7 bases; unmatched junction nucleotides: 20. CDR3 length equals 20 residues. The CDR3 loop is CASSQGPPRLQRENVGELFF. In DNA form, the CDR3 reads TGTGCCAGCAGCCAAGGCCCTCCCAGACTCCAGCGGGAGAACGTCGGGGAGCTGTTTTTT.

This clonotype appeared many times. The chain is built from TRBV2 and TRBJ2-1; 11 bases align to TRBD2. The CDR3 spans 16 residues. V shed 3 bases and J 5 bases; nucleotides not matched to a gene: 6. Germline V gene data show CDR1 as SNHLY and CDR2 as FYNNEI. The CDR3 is CASSEPGLAEHNEQFF. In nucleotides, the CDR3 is TGTGCCAGCAGTGAGCCGGGACTAGCGGAACACAATGAGCAGTTCTTC.

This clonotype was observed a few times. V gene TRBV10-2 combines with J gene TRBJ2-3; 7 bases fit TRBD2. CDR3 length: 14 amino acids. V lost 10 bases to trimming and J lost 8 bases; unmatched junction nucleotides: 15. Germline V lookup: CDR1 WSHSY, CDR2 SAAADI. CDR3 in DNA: TGCGCCACCCGTCCGGGACCCCGCGGGAGTACGCAGTATTTT. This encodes CATRPGPRGSTQYF.

CDR3 sequence reads: CSARTGTSNTEAFF. The CDR3 coding sequence is TGCAGTGCTCGGACCGGGACATCGAACACTGAAGCTTTCTTT. The rearrangement links TRBV20-1 to TRBJ1-1; weak D call: TRBD1 (6 bases). V lost 5 bases and J lost 1, with 14 bases in between. The CDR3 contains 14 residues. Germline V CDR1 and CDR2: DFQATT, SNEGSKA (reference sequence).

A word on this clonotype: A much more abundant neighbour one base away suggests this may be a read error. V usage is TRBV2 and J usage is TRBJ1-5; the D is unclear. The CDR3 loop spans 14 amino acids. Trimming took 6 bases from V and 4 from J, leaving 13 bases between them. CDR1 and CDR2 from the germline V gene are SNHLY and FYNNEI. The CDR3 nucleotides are TGTGCCAGCAGAGTGGGAGTGGGGAATCAGCCCCAGCATTTT. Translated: CASRVGVGNQPQHF.